This entry lists 29 T cell receptor beta chains sequenced from one sample in a study of T cell responses to AZD1222 COVID-19 vaccine. The table came from immunoSEQ multiplex PCR; TCRdb's copy has only in-frame clones and leaves some out. The sample has 110,000 or so clones, 70% to 90% seen once. Here the sequenced sample was peripheral blood, taken 28 days after the second AZD1222 dose. The origin of the receptors is an adult who received the AZD1222 COVID-19 vaccine.

V and J are TRBV7-2 and TRBJ2-3; 7 bases fit TRBD2. CDR1 is SGHTA, CDR2 FQGNSA, per germline. The CDR3 loop spans 15 amino acids. With V trimmed by 5 bases and J by 2 bases, 7 bases remained unmatched. This chain's CDR3 is CASSVGLFNTDTQYF. CDR3 coding DNA: TGTGCCAGCAGCGTGGGACTATTTAACACAGATACGCAGTATTTT.

The chain has TRBV12-3 or TRBV12-4 and TRBJ1-1; D unresolved. The ends were cut back, 0 bases at V and 3 bases at J, with 2 bases in the middle. The length of the CDR3 is 12 residues. The CDR3 DNA follows: TGTGCCAGCAGTTTAGCGTACACTGAAGCTTTCTTT. Protein product: CASSLAYTEAFF.

Comment on this clone: A read error may account for a junction end that differs from germline. The chain has TRBV3-1 (or the pseudogene TRBV3-2) and TRBJ2-1; a weak D match, TRBD1 (5 bases). The length of the CDR3 is 15 residues. Germline CDR1 reads LGHDT; CDR2 reads YNNKEL (reference sequence). CDR3 bases: TGTGCCAGCAGCCAAGTGACAGTGGGCCCCTCCTTCAAAGTCTTC. This translates into CASSQVTVGPSFKVF.

This clone came up once. CDR3 DNA sequence: TGCGCCAGCAGCTCGGGGAATGAAAAACTGTTTTTT. It is translated as CASSSGNEKLFF. The chain links TRBV5-1 to TRBJ1-4; D not resolved. The CDR3 has 12 residues. V was pared by 3 bases and J by 5 bases, with 5 bases between. Germline V gene sequence: CDR1 SGHRS, CDR2 YFSETQ.

The chain combines TRBV4-1 with TRBJ2-4; 8 bases are a match to TRBD1. CDR3 length: 15 amino acids. Trimming took 5 bases from V and 4 from J; bases not matched to a gene: 7. Germline CDR1 and CDR2: MGHRA and YSYEKL. CDR3 DNA sequence: TGCGCCAGCAGCTTCCCGGACAGGGCTAAAAACATTCAGTACTTC. Translated: CASSFPDRAKNIQYF.

The chain combines TRBV19 with TRBJ1-4, with D unresolved. The ends were cut back, 0 bases at V and 7 bases at J, with 9 bases in the middle. The CDR3 is made up of 14 amino acids. Germline lookup yields CDR1 LNHDA and CDR2 SQIVND (reference sequence). CDR3 DNA sequence: TGTGCCAGTAGTATAGATCGCAGGAGTGAAAAACTGTTTTTT. This translates into CASSIDRRSEKLFF. The full variable domain, with the rest looked up from reference TRBV19 and TRBJ1-4, is DGGITQSPKYLFRKEGQNVTLSCEQNLNHDAMYWYRQDPGQGLRLIYYSQIVNDFQKGDIAEGYSVSREKKESFPLTVTSAQKNPTAFYLCASSIDRRSEKLFFGSGTQLSVL.

The chain links TRBV5-1 to TRBJ2-5, with 7 bases lining up with TRBD2. Germline CDR1 SGHRS, CDR2 YFSETQ. The CDR3 totals 14 residues. V was clipped by 1 base and J by 4 bases; unmatched bases: 4. Here the CDR3 DNA reads TGCGCCAGCAGCTTGAGCGGGATTGGAGAGACCCAGTACTTC. It translates to CASSLSGIGETQYF.

The J gene is TRBJ1-1, the V gene TRBV27, with D unclear. Per germline, CDR1 MNHEY and CDR2 SMNVEV (reference sequence). V was pared by 3 bases and J by 3 bases, with 8 bases between. The CDR3 has 13 amino acids. In nucleotides, the CDR3 is TGTGCCAGCAGTTTCGGGAGATACACTGAAGCTTTCTTT. Its protein product is CASSFGRYTEAFF.

This clone has just one count. The gene calls are TRBV29-1 and TRBJ1-2; 8 bases map to TRBD1. CDR1 is SQVTM and CDR2 is ANQGSEA in the germline V gene. The junction had 3 bases not matched to a gene; V was cut back by 4 bases and J by 5 bases. CDR3 length equals 12 residues. CDR3 region: CSVGTGPYGYTF. The CDR3 nucleotides read TGCAGCGTTGGGACAGGGCCGTATGGCTACACCTTC.

The genes are TRBV11-3 and TRBJ2-1, with 11 bases aligning to TRBD2. Germline-derived CDR1 and CDR2 are SGHNT and YENEEA. The CDR3 extends over 14 amino acids. V was clipped by 5 bases and J by 7 bases; unmatched bases: 4. The CDR3 sequence: CASSLSGGVNEQFF. The CDR3 nucleotides are TGTGCCAGCAGCCTTAGCGGGGGGGTTAATGAGCAGTTCTTC.

This clone showed up just a few times. The gene calls are TRBV24-1 and TRBJ2-1; 7 bases agree with TRBD2. Germline trimming cut 4 bases from V and 4 bases from J; bases unmatched to any gene: 9. The germline V gene encodes CDR1 KGHDR and CDR2 SFDVKD. The CDR3 has 16 amino acids. This chain's CDR3 is CATSDPAGLGYNEQFF. CDR3 in DNA: TGTGCCACCAGTGACCCAGCGGGATTAGGGTACAATGAGCAGTTCTTC.

The CDR3: CASSVDGNTEAFF. As DNA, the CDR3 is TGTGCCAGCAGCGTCGATGGGAACACTGAAGCTTTCTTT. This chain connects TRBV7-3 to TRBJ1-1; the D is unclear. Trimming took off 5 bases at V and 1 base at J, with 8 bases between the two ends. Germline lookup yields CDR1 SGHTA and CDR2 FQGTGA. The CDR3 is made up of 13 amino acids. The full variable domain, with the rest looked up from reference TRBV7-3 and TRBJ1-1, is GAGVSQTPSNKVTEKGKYVELRCDPISGHTALYWYRQSLGQGPEFLIYFQGTGAADDSGLPNDRFFAVRPEGSVSTLKIQRTERGDSAVYLCASSVDGNTEAFFGQGTRLTVV.

The gene calls are TRBV27 and TRBJ2-7; D may be TRBD1 (6 bases). Looked up from germline, CDR1 is MNHEY and CDR2 is SMNVEV (reference sequence). This CDR3 spans 14 amino acids. V was trimmed by 1 base and J by 4 bases, leaving 11 bases between them. The DNA for the CDR3 is TGTGCCAGCAGTTTATTTCAGGGGCTGTACGAGCAGTACTTC. Amino acid sequence: CASSLFQGLYEQYF.

V and J are TRBV6-4 and TRBJ2-3; D remains ambiguous. The CDR3 has 13 residues. Germline V gene lookup returns CDR1 MRHNA and CDR2 SNTAGT. The V end was cut by 2 bases, the J end by 2 bases, with 5 bases between. CDR3 in DNA: TGTGCCAGCAGTGACAGGGCCACAGATACGCAGTATTTT. Its translation is CASSDRATDTQYF.

The J gene is TRBJ2-1, the V gene TRBV4-3; D may be TRBD2 (5 bases). The CDR3 is 13 residues long. Per germline, CDR1 LGHNA and CDR2 YSLEER. The V gene lost 3 bases and the J gene lost 6 bases, with 9 bases spanning the gap. CDR3 DNA sequence: TGCGCCAGCAGCCATCGGGATTCCAATGAGCAGTTCTTC. This translates into CASSHRDSNEQFF.

The chain uses TRBV18 and TRBJ1-4; no firm D call. V was pared by 2 bases and J by 8 bases, with 9 bases between. The CDR3 contains 13 residues. Germline CDR1 KGHSH, CDR2 LQKENI. CDR3 protein: CASSPNSLEKLFF. For the CDR3, the DNA is TGTGCCAGCTCACCAAATAGCTTGGAAAAACTGTTTTTT.

The chain joins TRBV7-3 to TRBJ2-1, with TRBD2 matching 8 bases. This CDR3 is built from 15 residues. Trimming at V came to 5 bases and at J to 2 bases, leaving 5 bases not matched to a gene. The germline CDR1 and CDR2 sequences are SGHTA and FQGTGA. CDR3: CASSPGRAPYNEQFF. The CDR3 DNA follows: TGTGCCAGCAGCCCCGGGAGGGCCCCCTACAATGAGCAGTTCTTC.

V gene TRBV6-5 combines with J gene TRBJ1-5; 10 bases match TRBD1. The germline gives CDR1 MNHEY, CDR2 SVGAGI. The CDR3 runs 13 residues. Trimming took 10 bases from V and 5 from J; bases not matched to a gene: 5. The CDR3 DNA sequence: TGTGCCATCACCGGGACAGGGGATCAGCCCCAGCATTTT. It codes for CAITGTGDQPQHF.

V is TRBV6-6 and J is TRBJ1-1; no definite D call. CDR3 length equals 14 residues. The ends were cut back, 6 bases at V and 0 bases at J, with 11 bases in the middle. Germline V gives CDR1 MNHNY, CDR2 SVGAGI (reference sequence). CDR3 coding DNA: TGTGCCAGCAGCTATCGGACGGTGAACACTGAAGCTTTCTTT. This codes for CASSYRTVNTEAFF.

Only a few counts were recorded for this clone. The chain carries TRBV27 and TRBJ1-6; no firm D call. There are 16 residues in the CDR3. Trimming took off 2 bases at V and 5 bases at J, with 13 bases between the two ends. In germline, CDR1 is MNHEY, CDR2 SMNVEV (reference sequence). Written as DNA, the CDR3 is TGTGCCAGCAGTTTACGACCCGTATTCGATAATTCACCCCTCCACTTT. This gives the protein CASSLRPVFDNSPLHF.

The J gene is TRBJ2-1, the V gene TRBV29-1; the D is unclear. Germline loops: CDR1 SQVTM, CDR2 ANQGSEA. This CDR3 has 13 amino acids. V was trimmed by 3 bases and J by 3 bases, leaving 9 bases between them. DNA for the CDR3: TGCAGCGTTGACACAGCTTACTACAATGAGCAGTTCTTC. Translating gives CSVDTAYYNEQFF.

The genes are TRBV9 and TRBJ2-2; D may be TRBD1 (5 bases). CDR1 SGDLS and CDR2 YYNGEE come from the germline V gene. The CDR3 has 14 amino acids. Trimming shortened V by 0 bases and J by 6 bases, and 9 bases separated the two germline ends. The CDR3, as DNA: TGTGCCAGCAGCGTAGAAGGGGATCCCGGGGAGCTGTTTTTT. Amino acid sequence: CASSVEGDPGELFF. The full variable domain, its missing parts supplied by reference TRBV9 and TRBJ2-2, is DSGVTQTPKHLITATGQRVTLRCSPRSGDLSVYWYQQSLDQGLQFLIQYYNGEERAKGNILERFSAQQFPDLHSELNLSSLELGDSALYFCASSVEGDPGELFFGEGSRLTVL.

The chain is built from TRBV10-3 and TRBJ1-2, with 7 bases identical to TRBD1. This CDR3 has 14 amino acids. Germline-derived CDR1 and CDR2 are ENHRY and SYGVKD. The J segment lost 8 bases and the V segment lost 0 bases, leaving 6 bases of the junction unmatched. The CDR3 reads CAISESVQGNGYTF. CDR3 bases: TGTGCCATCAGTGAGTCGGTACAGGGGAACGGCTACACCTTC.

The genes are TRBV6-6 and TRBJ1-5; TRBD1 matches 7 bases. Germline V gives CDR1 MNHNY, CDR2 SVGAGI (reference sequence). J gave up 3 bases and V 6 bases, and 5 bases lay outside the gene matches. CDR3 length: 14 amino acids. The CDR3 nucleotides read TGTGCCAGCAGCAAAGACAGGGACAATCAGCCCCAGCATTTT. Amino acid sequence: CASSKDRDNQPQHF.

This chain joins TRBV10-3 and TRBJ1-5; no firm D call. The germline V and J ends were trimmed by 4 bases and 4 bases, with 5 bases remaining between them. This CDR3 is 12 amino acids long. The germline gives CDR1 ENHRY, CDR2 SYGVKD. CDR3 protein: CAISGGNQPQHF. The CDR3 DNA reads TGTGCCATCAGTGGCGGTAATCAGCCCCAGCATTTT.

The chain employs TRBV3-1 (or the pseudogene TRBV3-2) and TRBJ2-7; 7 positions agree with TRBD1. The CDR3 contains 13 residues. Germline V CDR1 and CDR2: LGHDT, YNNKEL (reference sequence). The V gene end was trimmed by 3 bases and the J gene end by 6 bases; junction bases not matched to a gene: 5. This CDR3 is CASSQNRDSEQYF. The CDR3 coding sequence is TGTGCCAGCAGCCAGAACCGGGACAGCGAGCAGTACTTC.

The rearrangement joins TRBV18 to TRBJ2-7, with TRBD1 matching over 10 bases. The CDR3 runs to 15 residues. Germline V gene data show CDR1 as KGHSH and CDR2 as LQKENI. V shed 6 bases and J 4 bases; nucleotides not matched to a gene: 9. The CDR3 nucleotides are TGTGCCAGCTCTCTCCTTGGGACAGGGGATTACGAGCAGTACTTC. It yields the protein CASSLLGTGDYEQYF.

The chain employs TRBV3-1 (or the pseudogene TRBV3-2) and TRBJ1-2, with D possibly TRBD1 on 5 matching bases. V gave up 0 bases and J gave up 6 bases, with 14 bases separating them. The CDR3 runs to 15 residues. Germline-derived CDR1 and CDR2 are LGHDT and YNNKEL (reference sequence). For the CDR3, the DNA is TGTGCCAGCAGCCAAGATTTGGCAGGGTTTGATGGCTACACCTTC. Translating it yields CASSQDLAGFDGYTF.

This chain uses TRBV30 with TRBJ1-1; no firm D call. The CDR3 is 12 amino acids. Germline values: CDR1 GTSNPN, CDR2 SVGIG (reference sequence). V lost 5 bases and J lost 3, with 10 bases in between. The CDR3 sequence is CAWADQDTEAFF. The CDR3 coding sequence is TGTGCCTGGGCTGACCAGGACACTGAAGCTTTCTTT.